One sample yielded the 3 T cell receptor beta chains listed below, sequenced in a study of PD-1 blockade in classical Hodgkin lymphoma. Sequencing used immunoSEQ multiplex PCR; TCRdb keeps in-frame clones, though not all of them. The profile covers some 17,000 clones, with less than 75% appearing a single time and 6% to 8.5% taken by the ten largest. Time point noted: cycle 4 day 1 (C4D1), after more than five weeks of nivolumab. Every patient relapsed after autologous stem cell transplantation, and brentuximab vedotin exposure varied. The specimen was peripheral blood mononuclear cells (PBMCs), collected before the fourth cycle of nivolumab. The receptors derive from a human donor with classical Hodgkin lymphoma.

This chain joins TRBV11-3 and TRBJ2-5, with D possibly called TRBD1 or TRBD2 (5 bases each). The CDR3 spans 15 residues. V shed 5 bases and J shed 4 bases, with 17 bases lying between them. Germline CDR1 and CDR2: SGHNT and YENEEA. The CDR3 region is CASSARDGEGETQYF. The CDR3 nucleotides are TGTGCCAGCAGCGCCCGGGACGGAGAGGGAGAGACCCAGTACTTC.

About this clone itself: Sequence at one end of the junction differs from germline and may be a read error. The V gene is TRBV7-7, the J gene TRBJ2-3, with 9 bases matching TRBD2. Germline V gene sequence: CDR1 SSHAT, CDR2 FNYEAQ (reference sequence). This CDR3 is built from 15 residues. The CDR3 spells CASSPTSGFTDTQYF. The CDR3 DNA sequence: TGTGCTAGCAGCCCGACTAGCGGTTTCACAGATACGCAGTATTTT.

The chain employs TRBV19 and TRBJ2-7; D may be TRBD1 (5 bases). The CDR3 length is 14 residues. The V end lost 4 bases, the J end lost 5 bases, and 15 bases lay between the germline ends. Germline loops: CDR1 LNHDA, CDR2 SQIVND (reference sequence). The CDR3 sequence is CASSTRTRPDEQYF. CDR3 DNA: TGTGCCAGTAGTACCAGGACAAGGCCGGACGAGCAGTACTTC. Supplemented by reference TRBV19 and TRBJ2-7, the full variable domain reads DGGITQSPKYLFRKEGQNVTLSCEQNLNHDAMYWYRQDPGQGLRLIYYSQIVNDFQKGDIAEGYSVSREKKESFPLTVTSAQKNPTAFYLCASSTRTRPDEQYFGPGTRLTVT.